Presented here are 12 T cell receptor beta chains from one specimen sequenced in a study of T-cell reconstitution after alpha-beta-depleted transplantation in children. Unique molecular identifiers were used to barcode this TCRbeta library. Via MiXCR, TCRdb re-called the PCR reads, giving one row per CDR3 protein. The sample shows about 250,000 distinct CDR3 sequences, 20% to 30% of them seen only once. Sequencing was performed on PBMCs, mostly from graft donor cells, taken 360 days after TCRalphabeta/CD19-depleted stem cell transplant. These receptors were obtained from a female patient between 2 and 15 years old who had a stem cell transplant for congenital amegakaryocytic thrombocytopenia, so the T cells may come from the graft donor.

The chain couples TRBV27 to TRBJ2-7; D is unclear. V was cut by 5 bases and J by 4 bases, with 18 bases left in between. Germline assignment: CDR1 MNHEY and CDR2 SMNVEV (reference sequence). The CDR3 is made up of 15 amino acids. The CDR3: CASSRSRSRWYEQYF. The CDR3 region has the DNA TGTGCCAGCAGTAGGAGCAGGAGTAGATGGTACGAGCAGTACTTC.

This clonotype showed up just a few times. The chain employs TRBV12-3 or TRBV12-4 and TRBJ2-7; perhaps TRBD1 as D (6 bases). Trimming cost V 5 bases and J 3 bases, with 17 bases left between them. This CDR3 spans 15 amino acids. CDR3 in DNA: TGTGCCAGCAGTCCGATGGACAGTGATGGCTACGAGCAGTACTTC. Translating gives CASSPMDSDGYEQYF.

J is TRBJ2-5 and V is TRBV7-8, with 7 bases that match TRBD2. The CDR3 is 18 residues long. The junction had 14 bases not matched to a gene; V was cut back by 4 bases and J by 0 bases. Germline V CDR1 and CDR2: SGHVS, FQNEAQ. Written as DNA, the CDR3 is TGTGCCAGCAGCTACGCCTACCTAGGGGAGGGAAACCAAGAGACCCAGTACTTC. Encoded protein: CASSYAYLGEGNQETQYF.

The chain recombines TRBV27 with TRBJ2-5; D is unclear. This CDR3 region has 12 residues. Deletions cut 7 bases from V and 5 bases from J, with 11 bases between. Per the germline V gene, CDR1 is MNHEY and CDR2 is SMNVEV (reference sequence). CDR3 bases: TGTGCCAGCAAACCGAATGGCGAGACCCAGTACTTC. It translates to CASKPNGETQYF.

This clonotype showed up just a few times. V gene TRBV6-1 combines with J gene TRBJ2-3; 9 bases map to TRBD2. The ends lost 5 bases at V and 5 bases at J; junction bases unmatched: 11. Germline assignment: CDR1 MNHNS and CDR2 SASEGT. The CDR3 covers 16 residues. CDR3 coding DNA: TGTGCCAGCAGTCCACATAGCGGGGGTCTCGGAGATACGCAGTATTTT. Protein sequence: CASSPHSGGLGDTQYF.

The CDR3, as DNA: TGTGCCAGCAGTTCGACGATACTGGACAGCAAAGCTTTCTTT. Amino acids: CASSSTILDSKAFF. V and J are TRBV12-3 or TRBV12-4 and TRBJ1-1, with D possibly TRBD1 on 6 matching bases. The V end was cut by 4 bases, the J end by 9 bases, with 18 bases between. The CDR3 is 14 amino acids.

The table lists this clonotype with many counts. This chain joins TRBV6-2 or TRBV6-3 and TRBJ2-7; no firm D call. Trimming took off 5 bases at V and 6 bases at J, with 11 bases between the two ends. Germline V gene lookup returns CDR1 MNHEY and CDR2 SVGEGT. The CDR3 is 12 amino acids. The CDR3 loop is CASSHGSGEQYF. The CDR3 bases are TGTGCCAGCAGTCACGGCTCTGGCGAGCAGTACTTC.

This clonotype turned up a few times. The chain is built from TRBV4-1 and TRBJ2-2; D gene unclear. The CDR3 is 13 residues long. Between the trimmed V and J ends, which lost 2 bases and 9 bases, there was a span of 10 bases. Per germline, CDR1 MGHRA and CDR2 YSYEKL. CDR3 sequence reads: CASSQQLGRELFF. The CDR3 nucleotides read TGCGCCAGCAGCCAACAATTAGGGAGGGAGCTGTTTTTT.

The chain is built from TRBV15 and TRBJ2-1; 8 positions agree with TRBD1. CDR3 length: 15 amino acids. J was trimmed by 6 bases and V by 3 bases; bases with no gene match: 7. Germline assignment: CDR1 LNHNV and CDR2 YYDKDF (reference sequence). CDR3 sequence: CATSRDRVLSNEQFF. The CDR3 nucleotides are TGTGCCACCAGCAGGGACAGGGTGTTGAGCAATGAGCAGTTCTTC.

This clonotype showed up just a few times. The gene calls are TRBV6-4 and TRBJ2-1; perhaps TRBD1 as D (5 bases). Trimming shortened V by 1 base and J by 5 bases, and 9 bases separated the two germline ends. The CDR3 runs to 14 residues. In germline, CDR1 is MRHNA, CDR2 SNTAGT. The CDR3 DNA reads as TGTGCCAGCAGTGACTGGGCAGGGAACAATGAGCAGTTCTTC. Translating it yields CASSDWAGNNEQFF.

The chain couples TRBV9 to TRBJ2-5; D is undetermined. This CDR3 is 13 amino acids long. Trimming left V 8 bases short and J 1 base short, with 12 bases between. From germline, CDR1 is SGDLS and CDR2 YYNGEE. The CDR3 coding sequence is TGTGCCAGTACACCAACTCCCCAAGAGACCCAGTACTTC. Translating gives CASTPTPQETQYF.

V gene TRBV5-1 combines with J gene TRBJ2-3; D not resolved. The germline V and J ends were trimmed by 2 bases and 0 bases, with 16 bases remaining between them. CDR1 SGHRS and CDR2 YFSETQ come from the germline V gene. The CDR3 runs 17 residues. The CDR3 spells CASSFSPPTSSTDTQYF. The CDR3 coding sequence is TGCGCCAGCAGCTTTTCCCCTCCAACTTCTAGCACAGATACGCAGTATTTT.